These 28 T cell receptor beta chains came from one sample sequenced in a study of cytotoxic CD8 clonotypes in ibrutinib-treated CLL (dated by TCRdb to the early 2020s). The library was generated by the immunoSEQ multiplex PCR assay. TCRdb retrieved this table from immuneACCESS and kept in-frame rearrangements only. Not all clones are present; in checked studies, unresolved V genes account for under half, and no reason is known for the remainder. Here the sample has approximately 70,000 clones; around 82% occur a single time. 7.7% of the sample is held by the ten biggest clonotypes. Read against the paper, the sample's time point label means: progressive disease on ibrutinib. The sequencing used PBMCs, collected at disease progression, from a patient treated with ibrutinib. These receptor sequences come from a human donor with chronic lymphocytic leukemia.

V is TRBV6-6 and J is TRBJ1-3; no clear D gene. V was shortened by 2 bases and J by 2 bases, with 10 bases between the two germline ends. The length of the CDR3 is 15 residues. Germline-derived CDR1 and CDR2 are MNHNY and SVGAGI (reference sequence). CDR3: CASSYPQETGNTIYF. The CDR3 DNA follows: TGTGCCAGCAGTTACCCGCAGGAGACTGGAAACACCATATATTTT.

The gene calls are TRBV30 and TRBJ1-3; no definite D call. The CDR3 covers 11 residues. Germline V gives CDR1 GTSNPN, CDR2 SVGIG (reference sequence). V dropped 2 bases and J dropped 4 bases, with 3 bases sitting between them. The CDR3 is CAWSNGNTIYF. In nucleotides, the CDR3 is TGTGCCTGGAGTAACGGAAACACCATATATTTT.

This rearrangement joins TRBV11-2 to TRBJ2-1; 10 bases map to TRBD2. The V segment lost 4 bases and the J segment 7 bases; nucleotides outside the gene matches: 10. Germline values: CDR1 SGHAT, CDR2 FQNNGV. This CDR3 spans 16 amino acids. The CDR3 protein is CASSWSLAGGKNEQFF. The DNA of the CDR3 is TGTGCCAGCAGCTGGTCTTTAGCGGGGGGTAAGAATGAGCAGTTCTTC.

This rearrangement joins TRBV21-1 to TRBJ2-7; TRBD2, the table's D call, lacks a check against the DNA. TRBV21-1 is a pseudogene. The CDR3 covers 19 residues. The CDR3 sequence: CASSYPGHSPGLAGTEQYF. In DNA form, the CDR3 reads TGTGCCAGCAGCTATCCGGGACATTCACCGGGACTAGCGGGAACCGAGCAGTACTTC.

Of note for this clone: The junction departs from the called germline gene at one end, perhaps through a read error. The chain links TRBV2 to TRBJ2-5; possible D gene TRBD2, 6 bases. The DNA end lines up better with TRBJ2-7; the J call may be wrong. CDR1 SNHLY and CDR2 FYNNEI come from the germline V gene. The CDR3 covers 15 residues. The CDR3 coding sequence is TGTGCCAGCAGAGAAGTAACTAGCCCCAGTAGCGAGCAGTACTTC. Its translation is CASREVTSPSSEQYF.

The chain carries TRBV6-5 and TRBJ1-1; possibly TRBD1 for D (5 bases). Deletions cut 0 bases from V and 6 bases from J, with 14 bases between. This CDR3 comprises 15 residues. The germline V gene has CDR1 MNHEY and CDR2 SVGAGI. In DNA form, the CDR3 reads TGTGCCAGCAGTTACTCGGACGGGGGGAGTCCTGAAGCTTTCTTT. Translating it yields CASSYSDGGSPEAFF.

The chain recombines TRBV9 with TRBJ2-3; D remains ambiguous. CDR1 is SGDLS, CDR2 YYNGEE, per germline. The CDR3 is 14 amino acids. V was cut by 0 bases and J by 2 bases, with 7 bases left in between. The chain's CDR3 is CASSVVFATDTQYF. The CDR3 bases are TGTGCCAGCAGCGTAGTGTTTGCCACAGATACGCAGTATTTT.

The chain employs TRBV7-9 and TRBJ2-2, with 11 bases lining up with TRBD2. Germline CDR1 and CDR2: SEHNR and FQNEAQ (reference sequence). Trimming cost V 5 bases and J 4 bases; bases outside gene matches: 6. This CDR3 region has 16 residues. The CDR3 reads CASSPTSGGSTGELFF. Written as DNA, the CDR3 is TGTGCCAGCAGCCCCACTAGCGGGGGATCCACCGGGGAGCTGTTTTTT.

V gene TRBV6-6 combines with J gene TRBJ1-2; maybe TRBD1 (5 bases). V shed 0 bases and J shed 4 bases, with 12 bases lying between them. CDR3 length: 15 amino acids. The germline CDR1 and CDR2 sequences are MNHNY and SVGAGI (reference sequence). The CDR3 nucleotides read TGTGCCAGCAGTTACTCGATAGGGGTTTCCTATGGCTACACCTTC. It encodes CASSYSIGVSYGYTF.

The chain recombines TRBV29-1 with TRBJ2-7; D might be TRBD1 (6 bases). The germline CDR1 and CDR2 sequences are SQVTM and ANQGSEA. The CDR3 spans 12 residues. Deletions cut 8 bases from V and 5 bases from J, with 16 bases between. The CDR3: CSIRDTSHEQYF. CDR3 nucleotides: TGCAGCATCCGGGACACTTCACACGAGCAGTACTTC.

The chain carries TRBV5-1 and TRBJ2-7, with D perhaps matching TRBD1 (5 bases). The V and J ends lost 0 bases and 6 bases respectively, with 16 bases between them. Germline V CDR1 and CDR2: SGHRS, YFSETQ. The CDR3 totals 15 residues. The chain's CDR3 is CASSLGAGRPSEQYF. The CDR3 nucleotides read TGCGCCAGCAGCTTGGGGGCAGGGCGACCCTCCGAGCAGTACTTC.

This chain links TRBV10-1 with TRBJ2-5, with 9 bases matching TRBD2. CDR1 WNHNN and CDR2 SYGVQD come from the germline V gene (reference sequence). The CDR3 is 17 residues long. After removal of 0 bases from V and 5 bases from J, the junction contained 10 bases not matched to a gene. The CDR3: CASSESTAGGRLETQYF. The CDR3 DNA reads TGCGCCAGCAGTGAGTCGACGGCGGGAGGGAGATTGGAGACCCAGTACTTC.

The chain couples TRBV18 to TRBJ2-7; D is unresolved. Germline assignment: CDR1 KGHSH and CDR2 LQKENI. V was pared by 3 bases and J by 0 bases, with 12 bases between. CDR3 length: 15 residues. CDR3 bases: TGTGCCAGCTCACCTGGGCCGGTAAGCTCCTACGAGCAGTACTTC. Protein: CASSPGPVSSYEQYF. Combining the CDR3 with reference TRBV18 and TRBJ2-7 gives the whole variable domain NAGVMQNPRHLVRRRGQEARLRCSPMKGHSHVYWYRQLPEEGLKFMVYLQKENIIDESGMPKERFSAEFPKEGPSILRIQQVVRGDSAAYFCASSPGPVSSYEQYFGPGTRLTVT.

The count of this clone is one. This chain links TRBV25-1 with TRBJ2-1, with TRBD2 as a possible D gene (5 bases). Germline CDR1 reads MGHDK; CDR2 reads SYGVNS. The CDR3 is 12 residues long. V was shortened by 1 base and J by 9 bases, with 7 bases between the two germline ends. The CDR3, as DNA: TGTGCCAGCAGTGAATGGGCGGGTGAGCAGTTCTTC. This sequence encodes CASSEWAGEQFF.

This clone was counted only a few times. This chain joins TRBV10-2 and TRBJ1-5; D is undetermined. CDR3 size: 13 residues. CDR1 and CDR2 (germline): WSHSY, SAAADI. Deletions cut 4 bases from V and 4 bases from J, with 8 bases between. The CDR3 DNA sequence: TGCGCCAGCAGTGTGGCTGAGAATCAGCCCCAGCATTTT. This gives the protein CASSVAENQPQHF.

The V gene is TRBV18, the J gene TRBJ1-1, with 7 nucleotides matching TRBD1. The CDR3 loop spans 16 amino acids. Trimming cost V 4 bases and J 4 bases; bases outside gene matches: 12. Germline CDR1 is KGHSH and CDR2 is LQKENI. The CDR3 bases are TGTGCCAGCTCACGCACGGCAGGGGGGAGGTTCACTGAAGCTTTCTTT. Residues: CASSRTAGGRFTEAFF.

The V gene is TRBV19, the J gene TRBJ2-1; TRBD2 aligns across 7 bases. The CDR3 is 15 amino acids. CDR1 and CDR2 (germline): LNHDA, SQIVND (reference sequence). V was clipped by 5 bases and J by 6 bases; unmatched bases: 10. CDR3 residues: CASSPGGGWFNEQFF. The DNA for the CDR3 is TGTGCCAGTAGTCCTGGGGGGGGTTGGTTCAATGAGCAGTTCTTC.

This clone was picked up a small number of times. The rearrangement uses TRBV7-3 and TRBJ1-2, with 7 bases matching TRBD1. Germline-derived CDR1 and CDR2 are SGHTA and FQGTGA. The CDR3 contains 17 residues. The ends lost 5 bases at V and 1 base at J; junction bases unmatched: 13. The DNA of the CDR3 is TGTGCCAGCAGCCCCACAGGGGACGCGAGGGGTAACTATGGCTACACCTTC. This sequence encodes CASSPTGDARGNYGYTF.

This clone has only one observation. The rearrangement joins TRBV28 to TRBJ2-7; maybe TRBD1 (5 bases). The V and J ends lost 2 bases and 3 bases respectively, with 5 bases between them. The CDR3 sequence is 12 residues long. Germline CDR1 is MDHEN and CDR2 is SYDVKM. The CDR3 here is CASSLRGYEQYF. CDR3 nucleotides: TGTGCCAGCAGTTTAAGGGGCTACGAGCAGTACTTC. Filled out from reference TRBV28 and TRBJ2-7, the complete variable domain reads DVKVTQSSRYLVKRTGEKVFLECVQDMDHENMFWYRQDPGLGLRLIYFSYDVKMKEKGDIPEGYSVSREKKERFSLILESASTNQTSMYLCASSLRGYEQYFGPGTRLTVT.

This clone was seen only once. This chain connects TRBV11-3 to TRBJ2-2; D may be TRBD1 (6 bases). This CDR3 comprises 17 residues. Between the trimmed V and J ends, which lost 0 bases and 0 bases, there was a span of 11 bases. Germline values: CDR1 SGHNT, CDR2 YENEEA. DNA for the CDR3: TGTGCCAGCAGCTTAGACCCCAGGGGCGCGAACACCGGGGAGCTGTTTTTT. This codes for CASSLDPRGANTGELFF.

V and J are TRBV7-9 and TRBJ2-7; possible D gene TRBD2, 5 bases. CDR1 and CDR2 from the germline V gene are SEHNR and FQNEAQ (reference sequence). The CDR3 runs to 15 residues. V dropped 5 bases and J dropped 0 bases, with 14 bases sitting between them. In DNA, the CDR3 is TGTGCCAGCAGCCTCGAGGAGCGGAGCTCCTACGAGCAGTACTTC. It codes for CASSLEERSSYEQYF.

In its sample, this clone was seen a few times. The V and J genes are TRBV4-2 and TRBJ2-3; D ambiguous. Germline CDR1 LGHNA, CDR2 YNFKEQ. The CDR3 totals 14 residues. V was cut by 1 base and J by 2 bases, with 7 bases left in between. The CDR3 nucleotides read TGTGCCAGCAGCCAAGCGGCCTTCACAGATACGCAGTATTTT. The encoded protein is CASSQAAFTDTQYF.

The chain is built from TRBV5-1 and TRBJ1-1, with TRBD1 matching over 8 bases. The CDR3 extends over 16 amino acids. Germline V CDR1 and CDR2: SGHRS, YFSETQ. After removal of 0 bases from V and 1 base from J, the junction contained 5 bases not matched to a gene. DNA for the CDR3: TGCGCCAGCAGCTTGGGCAGGGGGCCTGAGAACACTGAAGCTTTCTTT. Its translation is CASSLGRGPENTEAFF.

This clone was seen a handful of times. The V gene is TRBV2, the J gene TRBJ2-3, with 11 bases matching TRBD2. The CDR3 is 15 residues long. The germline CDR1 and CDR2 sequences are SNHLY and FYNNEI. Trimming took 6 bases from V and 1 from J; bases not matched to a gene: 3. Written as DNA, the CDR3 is TGTGCCAGCAGCGCACTAGCGGGGGGCACAGATACGCAGTATTTT. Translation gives CASSALAGGTDTQYF. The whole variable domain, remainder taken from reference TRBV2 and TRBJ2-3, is EPEVTQTPSHQVTQMGQEVILRCVPISNHLYFYWYRQILGQKVEFLVSFYNNEISEKSEIFDDQFSVERPDGSNFTLKIRSTKLEDSAMYFCASSALAGGTDTQYFGPGTRLTVL.

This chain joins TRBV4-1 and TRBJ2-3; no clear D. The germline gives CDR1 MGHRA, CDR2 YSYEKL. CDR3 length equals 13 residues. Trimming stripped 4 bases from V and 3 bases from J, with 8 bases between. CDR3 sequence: CASSPGGTDTQYF. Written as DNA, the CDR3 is TGCGCCAGCAGCCCGGGCGGAACAGATACGCAGTATTTT.

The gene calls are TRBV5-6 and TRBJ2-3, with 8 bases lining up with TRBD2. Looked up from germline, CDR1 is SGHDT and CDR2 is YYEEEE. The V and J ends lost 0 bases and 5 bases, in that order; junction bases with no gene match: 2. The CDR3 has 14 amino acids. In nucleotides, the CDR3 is TGTGCCAGCAGCTTGGGCGGGAGGATAGATACGCAGTATTTT. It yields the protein CASSLGGRIDTQYF.

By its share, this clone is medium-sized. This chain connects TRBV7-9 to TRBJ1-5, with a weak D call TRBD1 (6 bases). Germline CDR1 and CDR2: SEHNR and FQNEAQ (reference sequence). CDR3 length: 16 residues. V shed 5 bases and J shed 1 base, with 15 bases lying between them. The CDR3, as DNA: TGTGCCAGCAGCCCAGGGGCCATATCGAGCAATCAGCCCCAGCATTTT. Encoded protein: CASSPGAISSNQPQHF.

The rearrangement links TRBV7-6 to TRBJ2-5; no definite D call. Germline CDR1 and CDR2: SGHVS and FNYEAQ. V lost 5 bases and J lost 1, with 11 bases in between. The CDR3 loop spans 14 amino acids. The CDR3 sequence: CASSPGPTQETQYF. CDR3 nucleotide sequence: TGTGCCAGCAGCCCCGGACCAACCCAAGAGACCCAGTACTTC.